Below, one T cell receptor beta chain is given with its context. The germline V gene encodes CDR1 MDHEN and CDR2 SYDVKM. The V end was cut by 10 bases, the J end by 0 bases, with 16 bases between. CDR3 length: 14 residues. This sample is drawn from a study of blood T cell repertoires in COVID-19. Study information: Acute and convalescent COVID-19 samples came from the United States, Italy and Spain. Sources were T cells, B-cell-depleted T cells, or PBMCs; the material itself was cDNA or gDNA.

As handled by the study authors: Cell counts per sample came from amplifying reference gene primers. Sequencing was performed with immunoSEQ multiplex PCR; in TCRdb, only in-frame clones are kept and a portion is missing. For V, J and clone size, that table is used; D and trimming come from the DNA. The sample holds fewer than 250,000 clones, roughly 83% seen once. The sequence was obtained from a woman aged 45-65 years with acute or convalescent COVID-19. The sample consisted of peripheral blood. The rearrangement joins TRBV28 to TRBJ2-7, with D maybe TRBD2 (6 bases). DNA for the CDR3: TGTGCCAAGGGGCGGGGCGGGCGCTCCTACGAGCAGTACTTC. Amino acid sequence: CAKGRGGRSYEQYF.